This T cell receptor beta chain was obtained from a study of T-cell reconstitution after alpha-beta-depleted transplantation in children. Whole-study findings and limits: Reportedly, only several hundred clones from non-depleted graft cells drove alpha-beta T-cell counts at about two months. High day-60 TCRbeta diversity in some patients came from surviving recipient T cells and thymic progenitors.

Unique molecular identifiers were used to barcode this TCRbeta library. TCRdb processed the PCR reads anew with MiXCR; each CDR3 protein has one entry. The data hold hundreds of thousands of distinct CDR3 sequences, with around 15% observed a single time. This clonotype has only a few counts. As yet, its antigen is unknown. With 5 bases removed from V and 1 base from J, the gap between germline ends came to 5 bases. Germline V gene data show CDR1 as DFQATT and CDR2 as SNEGSKA (reference sequence). This CDR3 contains 11 residues. Here the sequenced sample was PBMCs, mostly from graft donor cells, taken 360 days after TCRalphabeta/CD19-depleted stem cell transplant. The TCR originated in a male patient between 2 and 10 years old who had a stem cell transplant for acute lymphoblastic leukemia, so the T cells may come from the graft donor. This chain uses TRBV20-1 with TRBJ1-1; D call uncertain. CDR3 region: CSAERNTEAFF. The CDR3 bases are TGCAGTGCTGAAAGGAACACTGAAGCTTTCTTT.